One and the same sample provided the 3 T cell receptor beta chains below, sequenced in a study of blood T cells in healthy people across ages. The authors ran a second PCR of about 6 to 11 cycles using a sample-barcoded 5' primer and a J-beta primer mix. TCRdb reprocessed the 5' RACE reads with MiXCR, giving one entry per CDR3 protein. The table has approximately 1,000,000 distinct CDR3 sequences, roughly two fifths seen once. The sequenced sample consisted of blood. The receptors shown here come from a man younger than 30 in good health.

As regards this clonotype: A clone one base away is much larger, so this may be a read error. The V gene is TRBV5-1, the J gene TRBJ2-1; 8 nucleotides line up with TRBD2. This CDR3 region has 16 residues. J gave up 7 bases and V 4 bases, and 13 bases lay outside the gene matches. CDR1 and CDR2 (germline): SGHRS, YFSETQ. In nucleotides, the CDR3 is TGCGCCAGCAGCGCTTCTGCCGGGACGGGAGGGAATGAGCAGTTCTTC. It specifies CASSASAGTGGNEQFF.

The chain couples TRBV2 to TRBJ1-1; D not resolved. Germline-derived CDR1 and CDR2 are SNHLY and FYNNEI. The CDR3 runs 14 residues. V was pared by 7 bases and J by 1 base, with 13 bases between. CDR3 coding DNA: TGTGCCAGCAATGCTGCCTGGGCGAACACTGAAGCTTTCTTT. Amino acids: CASNAAWANTEAFF.

The sample holds a few counts of this clonotype. The chain recombines TRBV5-1 with TRBJ2-1; 9 bases match TRBD1. The CDR3 is 16 residues long. V shed 4 bases, J shed 0 bases, and the junction held 5 bases outside the gene matches. Per germline, CDR1 SGHRS and CDR2 YFSETQ. CDR3: CASSPGQGNSYNEQFF. The CDR3 DNA reads TGCGCCAGCAGCCCTGGACAGGGGAACTCCTACAATGAGCAGTTCTTC.